This TCR beta chain was identified in a study of OX40 agonist ivuxolimab in advanced cancers. Some clones are missing from TCRdb's copy, which holds only in-frame ones; the method was immunoSEQ multiplex PCR. In the table there are tens of thousands of clones, less than 90% of which are singletons. V was pared by 1 base and J by 3 bases, with 7 bases between. The CDR3 length is 13 residues. Per the germline V gene, CDR1 is SQVTM and CDR2 is ANQGSEA. The chain carries TRBV29-1 and TRBJ1-5; no clear D gene. The sequence came from an adult with an advanced solid tumor such as melanoma, head and neck, liver or kidney cancer. The sequencing here drew on CD4+ or CD8+ T cells sorted from blood, taken in a trial of the OX40 agonist ivuxolimab. The CDR3 sequence: CSVEGGSNQPQHF. The CDR3 DNA follows: TGCAGCGTTGAAGGAGGTTCCAATCAGCCCCAGCATTTT.